These 28 T cell receptor beta chains originate from one sample sequenced in a study of CD8 T cells in Susac syndrome. RNA in amounts of roughly 0.5 to 1 ug was reverse transcribed with random hexamers. One entry per CDR3 protein results from TCRdb running MiXCR on the immunoSEQ multiplex PCR reads. This table has about 150,000 distinct CDR3 sequences, 95% to 96% appearing once. Material: CD8+ T cells from PBMCs. The receptors here all came from a human donor with multiple sclerosis.

J is TRBJ2-5 and V is TRBV10-3; D uncertain. Germline V gene lookup returns CDR1 ENHRY and CDR2 SYGVKD. The V gene lost 6 bases and the J gene lost 3 bases, with 8 bases spanning the gap. This CDR3 has 12 amino acids. The CDR3 protein is CAIRTTEETQYF. CDR3 nucleotides: TGTGCCATCAGGACAACAGAAGAGACCCAGTACTTC.

The chain recombines TRBV11-1 with TRBJ2-3; D is undetermined. This CDR3 contains 13 residues. The germline V and J ends were trimmed by 4 bases and 3 bases, with 8 bases remaining between them. CDR1 and CDR2 from the germline V gene are SGHAT and FQDESV (reference sequence). The CDR3 protein is CASSSDPTDTQYF. In DNA, the CDR3 is TGTGCCAGCAGCTCCGACCCTACAGATACGCAGTATTTT.

The chain links TRBV13 to TRBJ2-7; 9 bases align to TRBD1. After removal of 3 bases from V and 5 bases from J, the junction contained 8 bases not matched to a gene. The CDR3 totals 15 residues. Germline V gene data show CDR1 as PRHDT and CDR2 as FYEKMQ (reference sequence). The chain's CDR3 is CASSFWTGATDEQYV. CDR3 nucleotide sequence: TGTGCCAGCAGCTTCTGGACAGGGGCTACGGACGAGCAGTACGTC.

V is TRBV7-9 and J is TRBJ2-3; 8 bases match TRBD2. The CDR3 sequence is 15 residues long. Germline values: CDR1 SEHNR, CDR2 FQNEAQ (reference sequence). After removal of 3 bases from V and 6 bases from J, the junction contained 8 bases not matched to a gene. CDR3 sequence reads: CASSFRSGGVDTQYF. DNA for the CDR3: TGTGCCAGCAGCTTTCGAAGCGGGGGCGTGGATACGCAGTATTTT. Based on the CDR3 plus reference TRBV7-9 and TRBJ2-3, the full variable domain is DTGVSQNPRHKITKRGQNVTFRCDPISEHNRLYWYRQTLGQGPEFLTYFQNEAQLEKSRLLSDRFSAERPKGSFSTLEIQRTEQGDSAMYLCASSFRSGGVDTQYFGPGTRLTVL.

The rearrangement uses TRBV12-3 or TRBV12-4 and TRBJ1-5; D remains unclear. V lost 3 bases, J lost 0 bases, and 9 bases lay in between. This CDR3 has 15 residues. For the CDR3, the DNA is TGTGCCAGCAGTTTTTCGGGGATTAGCAATCAGCCCCAGCATTTT. This encodes CASSFSGISNQPQHF.

The chain couples TRBV30 to TRBJ2-1, with 7 bases fitting TRBD1. Germline values: CDR1 GTSNPN, CDR2 SVGIG (reference sequence). The CDR3 has 14 amino acids. The V and J ends lost 3 bases and 8 bases, in that order; junction bases with no gene match: 10. The CDR3 DNA follows: TGTGCCTGGAGACAGGGGCGAGGATGGGATGAGCAGTTCTTC. This translates into CAWRQGRGWDEQFF.

This clonotype was detected a few times. The chain carries TRBV29-1 and TRBJ1-2, with D hard to call. The CDR3 covers 11 residues. CDR1 is SQVTM and CDR2 is ANQGSEA in the germline V gene. The V end was cut by 7 bases, the J end by 8 bases, with 14 bases between. CDR3: CSGREVQGYTF. In DNA form, the CDR3 reads TGCAGCGGCCGGGAGGTCCAGGGCTACACCTTC.

The rearrangement links TRBV5-1 to TRBJ2-3, with D possibly being TRBD1 (5 bases). Germline loops: CDR1 SGHRS, CDR2 YFSETQ. Trimming pared 0 bases from V and 3 bases from J, leaving 8 bases between. CDR3 length equals 14 residues. CDR3 DNA: TGCGCCAGCAGCTTGGAGACAGAGACAGATACGCAGTATTTT. This translates into CASSLETETDTQYF. Full variable domain (remainder filled in from reference TRBV5-1 and TRBJ2-3): KAGVTQTPRYLIKTRGQQVTLSCSPISGHRSVSWYQQTPGQGLQFLFEYFSETQRNKGNFPGRFSGRQFSNSRSEMNVSTLELGDSALYLCASSLETETDTQYFGPGTRLTVL.

This rearrangement joins TRBV6-2 or TRBV6-3 to TRBJ2-5; D is perhaps TRBD2 (6 bases). The CDR3 runs 14 residues. V lost 7 bases, J lost 4 bases, and 16 bases lay in between. CDR1 and CDR2 (germline): MNHEY, SVGEGT. The CDR3 sequence: CASTKGRRGETQYF. CDR3 DNA sequence: TGTGCCAGCACTAAAGGGAGGAGAGGAGAGACCCAGTACTTC.

This chain connects TRBV7-9 to TRBJ2-3; D is unclear. Trimming left V 5 bases short and J 2 bases short, with 8 bases between. Germline CDR1 is SEHNR and CDR2 is FQNEAQ (reference sequence). The CDR3 totals 13 residues. The CDR3 loop reads CASSVVYTDTQYF. DNA of the CDR3: TGTGCCAGCAGCGTAGTTTACACAGATACGCAGTATTTT.

The chain joins TRBV14 to TRBJ2-1; perhaps TRBD2 as D (6 bases). Trimming cost V 4 bases and J 5 bases, with 15 bases left between them. The length of the CDR3 is 15 residues. Looked up from germline, CDR1 is SGHDN and CDR2 is FVKESK. The CDR3 is CASSLRDSIHNEQFF. CDR3 sequence (DNA): TGTGCCAGCAGCCTCCGGGACTCCATTCACAATGAGCAGTTCTTC.

The chain carries TRBV9 and TRBJ2-1, with D possibly TRBD2 on 6 matching bases. The germline gives CDR1 SGDLS, CDR2 YYNGEE. This CDR3 is built from 12 residues. The ends were cut back, 3 bases at V and 10 bases at J, with 11 bases in the middle. The CDR3 DNA reads TGTGCCAGCAGCGGCACTAGCTCGGAGCAGTTCTTC. The encoded protein is CASSGTSSEQFF.

The V call is TRBV6-6, the J call TRBJ1-5; no reliable D call. The germline CDR1 and CDR2 sequences are MNHNY and SVGAGI (reference sequence). The CDR3 is made up of 14 amino acids. The V end was cut by 6 bases, the J end by 2 bases, with 11 bases between. The CDR3 nucleotides are TGTGCCAGCAGCAATGGTTGGGGCAATCAGCCCCAGCATTTT. Protein product: CASSNGWGNQPQHF.

This clonotype has a single count. This chain connects TRBV4-1 to TRBJ2-7; possible D gene TRBD2, 6 bases. V lost 1 base to trimming and J lost 1 base, with 11 bases between them. Germline-derived CDR1 and CDR2 are MGHRA and YSYEKL. The CDR3 has 15 residues. Written as DNA, the CDR3 is TGCGCCAGCAGCCAAGGGAGGGATGGATCCTACGAGCAGTACTTC. Amino acid sequence: CASSQGRDGSYEQYF.

This clonotype was detected only once. V is TRBV30 and J is TRBJ2-5, with 7 positions matching TRBD1. The J call may not be correct, given that the DNA end is closer to TRBJ2-7. CDR1 and CDR2 (germline): GTSNPN, SVGIG (reference sequence). CDR3 size: 14 residues. CDR3 amino acids: CAWNPPQGLSEQYF. The CDR3 nucleotides are TGTGCCTGGAATCCACCACAGGGGTTGAGCGAGCAGTACTTC.

This chain links TRBV3-1 with TRBJ1-2; D is undetermined. Germline lookup yields CDR1 LGHDT and CDR2 YNNKEL (reference sequence). This CDR3 is 14 amino acids long. The V end was cut by 4 bases, the J end by 11 bases, with 20 bases between. CDR3 coding DNA: TGTGCCAGCAGCCCGCTGTTAGACATTGCGGGGTACACCTTC. Its translation: CASSPLLDIAGYTF.

The rearrangement uses TRBV3-1 and TRBJ2-1; TRBD2 agrees at 9 bases. The CDR3 length is 16 residues. V shed 0 bases and J 8 bases; nucleotides not matched to a gene: 8. In germline, CDR1 is LGHDT, CDR2 YNNKEL (reference sequence). CDR3 sequence reads: CASSQESSGGRHEQFF. CDR3 DNA sequence: TGTGCCAGCAGCCAAGAATCCAGCGGGGGGAGGCATGAGCAGTTCTTC.

CDR3 coding DNA: TGTGCCAGCAGTTACTCAATCGGCGCTAACTATGGCTACACCTTC. It specifies CASSYSIGANYGYTF. The chain links TRBV6-5 to TRBJ1-2; D uncertain. The CDR3 runs to 15 residues. Germline V lookup: CDR1 MNHEY, CDR2 SVGAGI. Trimming removed 0 bases from V and 0 bases from J, with 8 bases in between.

This sequence joins TRBV5-1 and TRBJ2-4; D is perhaps TRBD1 or TRBD2 (6 bases each). This CDR3 region has 16 residues. The V gene's germline CDR1 is SGHRS and CDR2 YFSETQ. Trimming took off 5 bases at V and 1 base at J, with 16 bases between the two ends. The CDR3 bases are TGCGCCAGCAGGCCGACGAGGGGGGAGGCCAAAAACATTCAGTACTTC. Its translation: CASRPTRGEAKNIQYF.

This chain links TRBV7-6 with TRBJ1-3; 8 nucleotides agree with TRBD1. CDR1 and CDR2 (germline): SGHVS, FNYEAQ. The ends lost 4 bases at V and 2 bases at J; junction bases unmatched: 4. CDR3 size: 15 residues. In nucleotides, the CDR3 is TGTGCCAGCAGCTCCTTGACAGGGGCTGGAAACACCATATATTTT. It is translated as CASSSLTGAGNTIYF.

The rearrangement uses TRBV27 and TRBJ2-5; D remains ambiguous. The V and J ends lost 2 bases and 5 bases respectively, with 15 bases between them. Germline V gene sequence: CDR1 MNHEY, CDR2 SMNVEV (reference sequence). This CDR3 has 15 amino acids. The CDR3: CASSLAASHGETQYF. The CDR3 nucleotides are TGTGCCAGCAGTTTAGCCGCCTCTCACGGGGAGACCCAGTACTTC.

V usage is TRBV20-1 and J usage is TRBJ2-3, with 8 bases matching TRBD2. V lost 0 bases, J lost 7 bases, and 6 bases stayed unmatched. The CDR3 runs 14 residues. Germline V gives CDR1 DFQATT, CDR2 SNEGSKA (reference sequence). CDR3 protein: CSARDIGTRHTQYF. CDR3 DNA: TGCAGTGCTAGAGATATTGGGACTAGACATACGCAGTATTTT.

The chain uses TRBV24-1 and TRBJ2-7; no clear D gene. V shed 9 bases and J shed 2 bases, with 7 bases lying between them. In germline, CDR1 is KGHDR, CDR2 SFDVKD. This CDR3 is 11 amino acids long. The CDR3 loop reads CATGLAYEQYV. CDR3 DNA sequence: TGTGCCACCGGCTTAGCCTACGAGCAGTACGTC.

The chain links TRBV12-3 or TRBV12-4 to TRBJ1-2; D might be TRBD1 (6 bases). The CDR3 covers 14 residues. Trimming took off 3 bases at V and 9 bases at J, with 17 bases between the two ends. The CDR3, as DNA: TGTGCCAGCAGTTTGCCACAGGGAGGGGAAAGCTACACCTTC. The encoded protein is CASSLPQGGESYTF.

V and J are TRBV29-1 and TRBJ2-7; a possible D gene is TRBD2 (6 bases). Germline V gene data show CDR1 as SQVTM and CDR2 as ANQGSEA. The CDR3 totals 11 residues. Trimming left V 4 bases short and J 7 bases short, with 11 bases between. The CDR3 protein is CSVVGGGEQYV. The CDR3 region has the DNA TGCAGCGTTGTTGGGGGAGGTGAGCAGTACGTC.

This clonotype occurred a few times. The genes are TRBV2 and TRBJ2-7; TRBD2 is a possible D gene (6 bases). Germline lookup yields CDR1 SNHLY and CDR2 FYNNEI. V lost 4 bases and J lost 0, with 7 bases in between. The CDR3 is 13 amino acids. This CDR3 reads CASSGGVSYEQYF. In DNA form, the CDR3 reads TGTGCCAGCAGTGGCGGGGTCTCCTACGAGCAGTACTTC. Complete variable domain (other parts from reference TRBV2 and TRBJ2-7): EPEVTQTPSHQVTQMGQEVILRCVPISNHLYFYWYRQILGQKVEFLVSFYNNEISEKSEIFDDQFSVERPDGSNFTLKIRSTKLEDSAMYFCASSGGVSYEQYFGPGTRLTVT.

V and J are TRBV5-8 and TRBJ2-7; D is uncertain. V was clipped by 2 bases and J by 6 bases, with 9 bases between them. The germline gives CDR1 SGHTS, CDR2 YDEGEE. The length of the CDR3 is 12 residues. The CDR3 DNA reads TGTGCCAGCAGCTTCGGACCGTCCGAGCAGTACTTC. Translation: CASSFGPSEQYF.

Worth noting for this clonotype: The junction departs from germline at one end; a sequencing error may be responsible. This chain uses TRBV29-1 with TRBJ2-1, with 7 bases matching TRBD1. The V gene's germline CDR1 is SQVTM and CDR2 ANQGSEA. CDR3 length: 13 residues. In DNA, the CDR3 is TGCAGCGCGGGGACAGATACCTACAATGGGCAGTTCTTC. Its translation: CSAGTDTYNGQFF.